The rows below give T cell receptor beta chains drawn from one sample of a study of OX40 agonist ivuxolimab in advanced cancers. Assay: immunoSEQ multiplex PCR; the TCRdb copy retains only in-frame clones and omits some. The table records about 69,000 clones, about 84% of them present only once. The sequencing here drew on CD4+ or CD8+ T cells sorted from blood, taken in a trial of the OX40 agonist ivuxolimab. The receptors here all came from an adult with an advanced solid tumor such as melanoma, head and neck, liver or kidney cancer. The CDR3 runs from the conserved cysteine through the conserved F or W. The D gene is left open where the match is weak. Some rows have no size entry. The others give once, few or many, or a class for an expanded clone.

TRBV27	14	TRBJ1-1	NA	TRBD1	CASRRTGAGTEAFF	TGTGCCAGCAGGAGAACAGGGGCGGGGACTGAAGCTTTCTTT
TRBV10-3	14	TRBJ1-2	NA	TRBD1	CAISLDRAASGYTF	TGTGCCATCAGTTTGGACAGGGCAGCTTCTGGCTACACCTTC
TRBV11-2	15	TRBJ2-1	few	NA	CASSPRGGPYNEQFF	TGTGCCAGCAGCCCAAGGGGGGGCCCCTACAATGAGCAGTTCTTC
TRBV30	14	TRBJ2-7	once	TRBD2	CAWSLKRGTYEQYF	TGTGCCTGGAGTCTCAAGCGGGGGACCTACGAGCAGTACTTC
TRBV30	13	TRBJ2-1	NA	NA	CAWSVGTLNEQFF	TGTGCCTGGAGTGTTGGGACTCTCAATGAGCAGTTCTTC
TRBV6-6	14	TRBJ2-7	NA	TRBD1	CASMGQGQSYEQYF	TGTGCCAGCATGGGACAGGGACAATCCTACGAGCAGTACTTC
TRBV7-2	12	TRBJ2-5	NA	NA	CASSFFQETQYF	TGTGCCAGCAGCTTTTTCCAAGAGACCCAGTACTTC
TRBV2	18	TRBJ2-7	NA	TRBD1	CASSLDRVSSGTSYEQYF	TGTGCCAGCAGTTTGGACAGGGTTTCAAGCGGTACCTCCTACGAGCAGTACTTC
TRBV5-1	15	TRBJ1-4	NA	TRBD1	CASSWGTGGQEKLFF	TGCGCCAGCAGCTGGGGGACAGGGGGCCAAGAAAAACTGTTTTTT
TRBV19	15	TRBJ1-1	NA	NA	CASSIDPAANTEAFF	TGTGCCAGTAGTATAGACCCGGCAGCGAACACTGAAGCTTTCTTT
TRBV7-8	13	TRBJ2-7	once	NA	CASSVTVTYEQYF	TGTGCCAGCAGTGTCACAGTAACCTACGAGCAGTACTTC
TRBV9	13	TRBJ2-3	NA	NA	CAGSVSDPDTQYF	TGTGCCGGCAGCGTCAGTGATCCAGATACGCAGTATTTT
TRBV28	15	TRBJ1-6	NA	NA	CASSSPTEGRSPLHF	TGTGCCAGCAGTTCCCCGACAGAGGGACGGTCACCCCTCCACTTT
TRBV30	12	TRBJ2-2	NA	NA	CAWSVYVGELFF	TGTGCCTGGAGTGTATATGTCGGGGAGCTGTTTTTT
TRBV2	13	TRBJ2-7	NA	NA	CASSALRWYEQYF	TGTGCCAGCAGTGCGCTACGGTGGTACGAGCAGTACTTC
TRBV30	14	TRBJ2-6	NA	NA	CATTELPGANVLTF	TGTGCCACGACAGAGTTACCTGGGGCCAACGTCCTGACTTTC
TRBV4-3	19	TRBJ2-1	NA	NA	CASSQDQGGGRSSYNEQFF	TGCGCCAGCAGCCAAGATCAGGGCGGGGGCCGGAGCTCCTACAATGAGCAGTTCTTC
TRBV7-9	13	TRBJ1-1	NA	TRBD1	CASSLIQGVEAFF	TGTGCCAGCAGCTTAATTCAGGGGGTTGAAGCTTTCTTT
TRBV25-1	15	TRBJ2-1	NA	TRBD2	CASSESSGVGNEQFF	TGTGCCAGCAGTGAATCTAGCGGGGTGGGCAATGAGCAGTTCTTC
TRBV18	15	TRBJ2-4	NA	NA	CASSPQQGTKNIQYF	TGTGCCAGCTCACCACAACAAGGTACCAAAAACATTCAGTACTTC
TRBV30	15	TRBJ2-3	NA	TRBD1	CAWTPTGGKADTQYF	TGTGCCTGGACCCCGACAGGGGGGAAGGCAGATACGCAGTATTTT
TRBV27	13	TRBJ1-1	once	NA	CASSLSSRTEAFF	TGTGCCAGCAGTTTATCGAGTCGGACTGAAGCTTTCTTT
TRBV5-1	15	TRBJ2-5	NA	NA	CASSLVGQNQETQYF	TGCGCCAGCAGCTTGGTCGGTCAGAACCAAGAGACCCAGTACTTC
TRBV7-3	13	TRBJ1-1	NA	TRBD1	CASRRDRGSEAFF	TGTGCCAGCAGGCGGGACAGGGGCTCTGAAGCTTTCTTT
TRBV25-1	16	TRBJ2-5	NA	TRBD2	CASSGGGLAGPETQYF	TGTGCCAGCAGTGGAGGTGGACTAGCGGGGCCCGAGACCCAGTACTTC
TRBV11-3	16	TRBJ2-3	NA	TRBD2	CASSLGLAVLGDTQYF	TGTGCCAGCAGCTTAGGACTAGCGGTATTAGGAGATACGCAGTATTTT
TRBV5-1	13	TRBJ2-5	NA	NA	CASSFGTQETQYF	TGCGCCAGCAGCTTCGGGACACAGGAGACCCAGTACTTC
TRBV10-3	16	TRBJ2-3	NA	TRBD2	CAISEGLAGSTDTQYF	TGTGCCATCAGCGAGGGACTAGCGGGCAGCACAGATACGCAGTATTTT
TRBV5-6	17	TRBJ1-1	NA	TRBD1	CASKALGREQGYTEAFF	TGTGCCAGCAAAGCTCTAGGGAGGGAACAGGGGTACACTGAAGCTTTCTTT
TRBV7-9	13	TRBJ1-4	NA	NA	CASSFAGDALMFF	TGTGCCAGCAGCTTCGCCGGGGACGCGTTAATGTTTTTT
TRBV5-4	14	TRBJ1-4	once	NA	CASSLGGTDEKLFF	TGTGCCAGCAGCCTGGGGGGAACCGATGAAAAACTGTTTTTT
TRBV20-1	11	TRBJ2-7	NA	NA	CSARDRQEQYF	TGCAGTGCTAGAGATCGGCAGGAGCAGTACTTC
TRBV7-3	14	TRBJ2-3	NA	TRBD2	CASSLGLAVDTQYF	TGTGCCAGCAGCTTAGGGCTAGCGGTGGATACGCAGTATTTT
TRBV5-4	14	TRBJ1-1	NA	NA	CASSAQVLNTEAFF	TGTGCCAGCAGCGCACAGGTATTGAACACTGAAGCTTTCTTT
TRBV7-2	14	TRBJ1-2	NA	TRBD1	CASSLSGTVLGYTF	TGCGCCAGCAGCCTCTCCGGGACAGTCCTTGGCTACACCTTC
TRBV7-2	13	TRBJ1-2	once	NA	CASSLVRGGGYTF	TGTGCCAGCAGCTTAGTAAGGGGCGGTGGCTACACCTTC
TRBV7-9	14	TRBJ2-5	once	NA	CASSAWTDQETQYF	TGTGCCAGCAGCGCCTGGACAGACCAAGAGACCCAGTACTTC
TRBV7-6	13	TRBJ1-2	NA	TRBD1	CASSSGTGAGYTF	TGTGCCAGCAGCTCCGGGACAGGGGCTGGCTACACCTTC
TRBV4-3	16	TRBJ2-7	NA	TRBD1	CASSQVSGQGQYEQYF	TGCGCCAGCAGCCAAGTCTCCGGACAGGGACAATACGAGCAGTACTTC
TRBV4-3	16	TRBJ2-1	NA	TRBD2	CASKLKLAGVQNEQFF	TGCGCCAGCAAACTCAAGCTCGCGGGAGTTCAAAATGAGCAGTTCTTC
TRBV7-2	12	TRBJ2-7	NA	NA	CASSFPGYEQYF	TGTGCCAGCAGCTTTCCGGGTTACGAGCAGTACTTC
TRBV5-1	13	TRBJ1-2	NA	TRBD1	CASSTGGNYGYTF	TGCGCCAGCAGCACAGGGGGCAACTATGGCTACACCTTC